The present entry profiles one TCR beta chain with its context. Its target is unknown. The investigators reverse transcribed all of the isolated RNA, so they sequenced expressed TCRB transcripts. Some clones are missing from TCRdb's copy, which holds only in-frame ones; the method was immunoSEQ multiplex PCR. The sample includes roughly 400,000 clones, approximately 15% of them seen just once. The CDR3 is made up of 17 amino acids. Germline V gene data show CDR1 as SGHVS and CDR2 as FQNEAQ. V shed 1 base, J shed 2 bases, and the junction held 7 bases outside the gene matches. This entry belongs to a study of beta chain features in type 1 diabetes. Study results and caveats: Any HLA type influence on TCRB rearrangement was left unresolved here. The naive, central memory and Treg TCRB repertoires looked more alike in patients than they did in healthy donors. Cells carrying high TCR expression could end up over-represented when cDNA is sequenced.

What was sequenced was naive CD4+ T cells from blood. The chain combines TRBV7-8 with TRBJ2-1; TRBD2 matches 8 bases. This receptor was taken from a man aged 25 to 40 in good health. CDR3: CASSLEIAGTPYNEQFF. The CDR3 DNA follows: TGTGCCAGCAGCTTAGAGATAGCGGGAACCCCCTACAATGAGCAGTTCTTC.